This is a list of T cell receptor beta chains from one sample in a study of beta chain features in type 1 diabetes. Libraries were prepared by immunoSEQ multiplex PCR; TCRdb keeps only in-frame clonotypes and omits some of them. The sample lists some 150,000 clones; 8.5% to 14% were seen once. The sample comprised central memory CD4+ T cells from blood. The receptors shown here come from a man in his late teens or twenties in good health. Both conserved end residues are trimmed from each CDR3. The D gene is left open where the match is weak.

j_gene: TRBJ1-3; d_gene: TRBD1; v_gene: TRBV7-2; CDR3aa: ASSPQGGLPGNTIY
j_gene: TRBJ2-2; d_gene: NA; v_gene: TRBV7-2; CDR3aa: ASSLVGLGGANTGELF
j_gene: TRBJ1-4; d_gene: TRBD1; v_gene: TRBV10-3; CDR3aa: AISLQGASEKLF
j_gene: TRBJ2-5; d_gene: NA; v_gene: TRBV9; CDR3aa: ASSPVSGQETQY
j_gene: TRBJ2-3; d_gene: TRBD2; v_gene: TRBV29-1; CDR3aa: SVGGLAGASTDTQY
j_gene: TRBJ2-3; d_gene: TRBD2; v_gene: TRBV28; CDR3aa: ASSSGGKTDTQY
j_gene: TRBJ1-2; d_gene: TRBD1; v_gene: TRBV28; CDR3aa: ASSLSIRGRGYGYT
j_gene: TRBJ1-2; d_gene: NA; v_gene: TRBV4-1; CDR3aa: ASSQAGRGAVGYT
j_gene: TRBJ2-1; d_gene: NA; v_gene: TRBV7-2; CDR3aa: ASSFLAGEQF
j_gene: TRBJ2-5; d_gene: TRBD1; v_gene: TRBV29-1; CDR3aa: SVWGQGVGETQY
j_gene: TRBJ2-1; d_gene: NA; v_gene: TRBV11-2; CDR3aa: ASSLEPGGEQF
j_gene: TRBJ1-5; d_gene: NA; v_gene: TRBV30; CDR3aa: AWSYDRHNQPQH
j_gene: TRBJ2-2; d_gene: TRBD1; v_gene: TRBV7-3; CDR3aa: ASSSRQGTGELF
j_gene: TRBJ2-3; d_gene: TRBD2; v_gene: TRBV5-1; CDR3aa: ASSITSGTDTQY
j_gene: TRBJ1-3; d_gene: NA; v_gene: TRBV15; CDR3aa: ATSTGPIKGNTIY
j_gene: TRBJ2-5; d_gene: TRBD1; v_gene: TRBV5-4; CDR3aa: ASSSPGTALQETQY
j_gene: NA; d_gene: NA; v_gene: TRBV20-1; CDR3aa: SAFYYEQY
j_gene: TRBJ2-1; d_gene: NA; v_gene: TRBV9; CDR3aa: ASSRRGANSYNEQF
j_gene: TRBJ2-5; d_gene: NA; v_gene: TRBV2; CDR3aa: ASGETQY
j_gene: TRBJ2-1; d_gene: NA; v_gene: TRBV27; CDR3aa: ASKLGSTAYNEQF
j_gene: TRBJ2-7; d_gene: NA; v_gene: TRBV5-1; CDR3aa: ASSQQGTSLYEQY
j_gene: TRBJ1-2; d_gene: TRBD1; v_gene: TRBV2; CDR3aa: ASSEGQGYGYT
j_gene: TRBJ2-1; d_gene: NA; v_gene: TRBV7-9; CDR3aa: ASSLAGGYNEQF
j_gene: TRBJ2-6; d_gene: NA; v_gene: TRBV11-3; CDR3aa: ASSPTAGANVLT
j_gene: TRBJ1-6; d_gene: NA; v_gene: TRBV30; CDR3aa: AWIYSAGSISPLH
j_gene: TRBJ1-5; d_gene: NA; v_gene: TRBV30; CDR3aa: AWDKTNQPQH
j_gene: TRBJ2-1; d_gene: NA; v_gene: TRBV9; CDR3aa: ASGLARNEQF
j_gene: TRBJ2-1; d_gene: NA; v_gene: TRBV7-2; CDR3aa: ASSLPETYNEQF
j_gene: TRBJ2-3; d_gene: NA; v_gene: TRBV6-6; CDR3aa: ASSNGDTQY
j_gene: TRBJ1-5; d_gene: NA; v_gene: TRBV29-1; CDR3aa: SAGQLNQPQH
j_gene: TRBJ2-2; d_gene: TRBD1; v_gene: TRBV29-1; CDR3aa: SGRGQGTGELF
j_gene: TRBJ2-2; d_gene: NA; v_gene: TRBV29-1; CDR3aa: SVRRDSNTGELF
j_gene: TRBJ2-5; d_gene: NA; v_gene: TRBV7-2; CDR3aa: ASSQQGGETQY
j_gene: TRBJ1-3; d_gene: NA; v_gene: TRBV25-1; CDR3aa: ASMDSPVSTIY
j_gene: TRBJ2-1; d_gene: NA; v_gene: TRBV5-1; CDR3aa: ASSLGKAIDEQF
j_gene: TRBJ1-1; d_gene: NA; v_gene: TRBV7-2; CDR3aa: ASSRGSLGTEAF
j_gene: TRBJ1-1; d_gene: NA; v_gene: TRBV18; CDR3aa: ASSPTAGSRTEAF
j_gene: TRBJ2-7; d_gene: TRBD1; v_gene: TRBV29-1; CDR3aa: SVEETGGLEQY
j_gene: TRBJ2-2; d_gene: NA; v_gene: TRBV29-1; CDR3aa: SVGGNTGELF
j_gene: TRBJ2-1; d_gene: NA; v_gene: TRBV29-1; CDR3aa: SVGSASGEQF
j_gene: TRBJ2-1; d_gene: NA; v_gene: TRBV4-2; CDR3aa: ASSQVGGSANEQF
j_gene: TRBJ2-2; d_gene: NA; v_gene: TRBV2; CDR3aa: ASSPQGTDTGELF
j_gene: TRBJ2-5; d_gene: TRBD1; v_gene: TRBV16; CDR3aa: ASSPRQGGYQETQY
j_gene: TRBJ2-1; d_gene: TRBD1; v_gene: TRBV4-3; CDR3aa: ASSQMTGNEQF
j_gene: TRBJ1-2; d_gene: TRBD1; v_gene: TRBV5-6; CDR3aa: ASSSIKGQAGYT
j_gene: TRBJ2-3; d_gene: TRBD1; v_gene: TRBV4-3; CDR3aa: ASSQRTGGPTDTQY
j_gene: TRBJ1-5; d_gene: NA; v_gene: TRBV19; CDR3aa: ASSITGYQPQH
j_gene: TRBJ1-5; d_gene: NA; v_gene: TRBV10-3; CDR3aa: AITAGWDQPQH
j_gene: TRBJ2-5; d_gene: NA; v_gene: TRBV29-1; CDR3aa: SVLVFGGGQETQY
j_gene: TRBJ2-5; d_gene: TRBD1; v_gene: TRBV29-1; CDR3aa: SGDRGGETQY
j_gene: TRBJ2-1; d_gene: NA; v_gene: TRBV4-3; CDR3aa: ASSQDWWGATYNEQF
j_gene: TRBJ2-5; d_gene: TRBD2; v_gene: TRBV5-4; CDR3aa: ASRSGTREETQY